What follows describes a single T cell receptor beta chain. Its antigen is still unknown. The J segment lost 4 bases and the V segment lost 4 bases, leaving 8 bases of the junction unmatched. In germline, CDR1 is SNHLY, CDR2 FYNNEI. This CDR3 has 15 amino acids. Using immunoSEQ multiplex PCR, the repertoire was profiled, and TCRdb retains in-frame clones only, with some absent. The sample lists roughly 70,000 clones, nearly 95% occurring once. This sample stems from a study of cytomegalovirus exposure and HLA in healthy donors. Study observations and caveats: Reported results showed that the classifier diagnosed cytomegalovirus status with high specificity and sensitivity. Cytomegalovirus association was assigned to over 150 TCR beta chains.

This TCR derives from a man between 18 and 35 years old in good health and CMV-seropositive. What was sequenced was PBMCs. This sequence joins TRBV2 and TRBJ1-1; 8 bases fit TRBD1. The CDR3 here is CASSAYAGGITEAFF. The DNA for the CDR3 is TGTGCCAGCAGTGCATATGCAGGGGGCATCACTGAAGCTTTCTTT.